This note documents a single TCR beta chain sequence. V was pared by 4 bases and J by 0 bases, with 30 bases between. The germline V gene has CDR1 KGHDR and CDR2 SFDVKD. This CDR3 spans 22 amino acids. The data are from a study of blood T cell repertoires in COVID-19. About the research overall: Sources were T cells, B-cell-depleted T cells, or PBMCs; the material itself was cDNA or gDNA.

Study processing details: Counts of nucleated cells, estimated from reference gene primer amplification, were obtained. Libraries were prepared by immunoSEQ multiplex PCR; TCRdb keeps only in-frame clonotypes and omits some of them. Clonal size and the V and J genes are those of that table, whereas D and trimming came from the DNA. The table shows about 44,000 clones, with roughly 87% occurring only once. The J gene is TRBJ2-1, the V gene TRBV24-1; possibly TRBD1 for D (7 bases). The clonotype originates from a woman aged 80 or over in a cohort sampled during active or convalescent COVID-19. What was sequenced was peripheral blood. The CDR3 loop is CATSDPKRTGRIAEGSYNEQFF. The CDR3 region has the DNA TGTGCCACCAGTGACCCGAAAAGGACAGGAAGAATAGCGGAGGGCTCCTACAATGAGCAGTTCTTC.